The rows below give T cell receptor beta chains drawn from one sample of a study of blood T cell repertoires in COVID-19. The method was immunoSEQ multiplex PCR; TCRdb's version includes in-frame clones alone and lacks a portion of them. Of approximately 85,000 clones in the sample, around 85% are singletons; the top ten hold about 10%. The specimen sequenced was peripheral blood. These receptors all come from a woman between 65 and 79 years old with active or convalescent COVID-19. Both conserved end residues are part of each CDR3. The D gene is left open where the match is weak. Not all rows give a size; the values are once, few, many and, for expanded clones, a class.

size: few; V: TRBV18; D: NA; J: TRBJ2-2; DNA: TGTGCCAGCTCACCGGGAGCGGTCACCGGGGAGCTGTTTTTT; CDR3: CASSPGAVTGELFF
size: NA; V: TRBV19; D: TRBD1; J: TRBJ2-2; DNA: TGTGCCAGTAGTATCATCCAGGGGGACACCGGGGAGCTGTTTTTT; CDR3: CASSIIQGDTGELFF
size: NA; V: TRBV19; D: TRBD2; J: TRBJ2-2; DNA: TGTGCCAGTAGCGCATTAGCGGGGGGGCGCACCGGGGAGCTGTTTTTT; CDR3: CASSALAGGRTGELFF
size: NA; V: TRBV5-1; D: NA; J: TRBJ2-2; DNA: TGCGCCAGCAGCTTGGGGGGACTTTCCTCAGGGCGGGAGCTGTTTTTT; CDR3: CASSLGGLSSGRELFF
size: NA; V: TRBV19; D: TRBD2; J: TRBJ2-2; DNA: TGTGCCAGCACCACCTTCAAGGCTAGCGGGGACACCGGGGAGCTGTTTTTT; CDR3: CASTTFKASGDTGELFF
size: NA; V: TRBV4-1; D: NA; J: TRBJ1-5; DNA: TGCGCCAGCAGCCGAGACAGTGGTGGCAATCAGCCCCAGCATTTT; CDR3: CASSRDSGGNQPQHF
size: NA; V: TRBV5-1; D: TRBD1; J: TRBJ1-6; DNA: TGCGCCAGCACCTACGGACAGGGAAATTCACCCCTCCACTTT; CDR3: CASTYGQGNSPLHF
size: NA; V: TRBV24-1; D: TRBD1; J: TRBJ2-1; DNA: TGTGCCACCAGTGATTCAGGACAGGGAGCTGAGCAGTTCTTC; CDR3: CATSDSGQGAEQFF
size: NA; V: TRBV6-5; D: TRBD1; J: TRBJ2-5; DNA: TGTGCCAGCAGTCAGGACAGGGTTATCGAGACCCAGTACTTC; CDR3: CASSQDRVIETQYF
size: NA; V: TRBV7-2; D: TRBD1; J: TRBJ1-1; DNA: TGTGCCAGCAGCTTAGTTCAGGGGGCTGAGACGTTGTTT; CDR3: CASSLVQGAETLF
size: NA; V: TRBV28; D: TRBD1; J: TRBJ1-3; DNA: TGTGCCAGCAGAGCTCCCGGGGGCACAGGGGGAGTTGGAGGAAACACCATATATTTT; CDR3: CASRAPGGTGGVGGNTIYF
size: few; V: TRBV6-5; D: TRBD2; J: TRBJ2-3; DNA: TGTGCCAGCACCCCGACTAGCGGGGGGAGTACGCAGTATTTT; CDR3: CASTPTSGGSTQYF
size: NA; V: TRBV15; D: TRBD1; J: TRBJ1-6; DNA: TGTGCCACCAGCAGGGGGGACAGCAATTCACCCCTCCACTTT; CDR3: CATSRGDSNSPLHF
size: NA; V: TRBV6-2/TRBV6-3; D: TRBD2; J: TRBJ2-7; DNA: TGTGCCAGCAGTGACGTAGCGGGGAGCTCCTACGAGCAGTACTTC; CDR3: CASSDVAGSSYEQYF
size: few; V: TRBV2; D: NA; J: TRBJ2-2; DNA: TGTGCCAGCAGTGAGGGTCGCAGGGTTGGAACCGGGGAGCTGTTTTTT; CDR3: CASSEGRRVGTGELFF
size: once; V: TRBV28; D: TRBD2; J: TRBJ2-2; DNA: TGTGCCATCCACCAACCCACCGGGACTAGCGGGGGGGCGCCGAACACCGGGGAGCTGTTTTTT; CDR3: CAIHQPTGTSGGAPNTGELFF